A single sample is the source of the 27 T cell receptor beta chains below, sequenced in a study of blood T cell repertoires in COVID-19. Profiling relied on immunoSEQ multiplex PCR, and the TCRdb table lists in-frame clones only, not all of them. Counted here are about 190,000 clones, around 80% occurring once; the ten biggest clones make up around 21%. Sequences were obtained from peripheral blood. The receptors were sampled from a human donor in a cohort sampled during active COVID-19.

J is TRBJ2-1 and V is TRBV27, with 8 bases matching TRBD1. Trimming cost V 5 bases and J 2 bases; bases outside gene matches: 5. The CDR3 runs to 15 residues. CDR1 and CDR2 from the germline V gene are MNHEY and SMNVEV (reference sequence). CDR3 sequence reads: CASSPHRGTYNEQFF. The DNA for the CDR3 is TGTGCCAGCAGTCCTCACAGGGGGACCTACAATGAGCAGTTCTTC.

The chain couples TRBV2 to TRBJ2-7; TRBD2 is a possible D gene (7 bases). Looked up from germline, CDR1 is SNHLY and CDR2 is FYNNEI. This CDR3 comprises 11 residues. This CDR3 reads CAGGQPYEQYF. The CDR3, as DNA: TGTGCGGGGGGGCAGCCCTACGAGCAGTACTTC.

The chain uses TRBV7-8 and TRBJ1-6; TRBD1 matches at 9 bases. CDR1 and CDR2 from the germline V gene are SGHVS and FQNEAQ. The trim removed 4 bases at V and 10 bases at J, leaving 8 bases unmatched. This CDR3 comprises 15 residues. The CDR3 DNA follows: TGTGCCAGCAGCTGGGGGGACAGGGAAGGGTCACCCCTCCACTTT. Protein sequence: CASSWGDREGSPLHF.

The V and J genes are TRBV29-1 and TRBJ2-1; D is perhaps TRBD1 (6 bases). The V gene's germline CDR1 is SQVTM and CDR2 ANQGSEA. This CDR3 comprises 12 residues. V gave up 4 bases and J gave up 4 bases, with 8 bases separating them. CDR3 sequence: CSVVRGYNEQFF. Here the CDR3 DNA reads TGCAGCGTTGTGAGGGGGTACAATGAGCAGTTCTTC.

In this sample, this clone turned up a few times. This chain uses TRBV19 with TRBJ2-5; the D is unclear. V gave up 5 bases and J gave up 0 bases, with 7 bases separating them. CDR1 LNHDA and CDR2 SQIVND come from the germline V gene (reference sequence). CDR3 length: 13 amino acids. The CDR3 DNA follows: TGTGCCAGTAGTGCACTACACCAAGAGACCCAGTACTTC. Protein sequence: CASSALHQETQYF.

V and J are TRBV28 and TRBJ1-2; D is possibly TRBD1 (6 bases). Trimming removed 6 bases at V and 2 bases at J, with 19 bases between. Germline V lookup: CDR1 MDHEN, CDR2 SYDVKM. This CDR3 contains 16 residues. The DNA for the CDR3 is TGTGCCAGCAGCCCGGGTGGAACAGGGCTGAACTATGGCTACACCTTC. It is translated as CASSPGGTGLNYGYTF.

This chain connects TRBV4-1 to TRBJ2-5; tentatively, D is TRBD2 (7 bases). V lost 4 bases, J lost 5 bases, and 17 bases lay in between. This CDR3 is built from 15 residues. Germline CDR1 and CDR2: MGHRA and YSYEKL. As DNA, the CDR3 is TGCGCCAGCAGCCCCCGGGGGGCCAGTATGGAGACCCAGTACTTC. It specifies CASSPRGASMETQYF.

CDR3 region: CASSLDSSSGANVLTF. The CDR3 DNA reads as TGTGCCAGCAGCCTCGACAGTTCCTCTGGGGCCAACGTCCTGACTTTC. J is TRBJ2-6 and V is TRBV2; the D gene is possibly TRBD1 (5 bases). There are 16 residues in the CDR3. V lost 6 bases, J lost 0 bases, and 12 bases lay in between. The germline CDR1 and CDR2 sequences are SNHLY and FYNNEI.

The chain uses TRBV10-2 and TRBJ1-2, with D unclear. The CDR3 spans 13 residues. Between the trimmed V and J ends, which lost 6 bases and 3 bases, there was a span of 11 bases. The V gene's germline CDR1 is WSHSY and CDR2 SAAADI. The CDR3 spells CASSPGRYYGYTF. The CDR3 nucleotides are TGCGCCAGCAGCCCCGGGAGATACTATGGCTACACCTTC.

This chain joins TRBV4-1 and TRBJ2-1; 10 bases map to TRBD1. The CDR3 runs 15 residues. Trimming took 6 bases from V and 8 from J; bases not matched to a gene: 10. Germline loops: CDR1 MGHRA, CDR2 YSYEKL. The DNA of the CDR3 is TGCGCCAGCAGTCCGAGGACAGGGGGAGGCGATGAGCAGTTCTTC. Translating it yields CASSPRTGGGDEQFF.

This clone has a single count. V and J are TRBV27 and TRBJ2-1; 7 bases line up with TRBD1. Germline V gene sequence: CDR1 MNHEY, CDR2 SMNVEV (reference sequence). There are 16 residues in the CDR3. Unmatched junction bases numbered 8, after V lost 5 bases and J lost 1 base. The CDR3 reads CASSPWTGISYNEQFF. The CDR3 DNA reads TGTGCCAGCAGTCCCTGGACAGGCATTTCCTACAATGAGCAGTTCTTC.

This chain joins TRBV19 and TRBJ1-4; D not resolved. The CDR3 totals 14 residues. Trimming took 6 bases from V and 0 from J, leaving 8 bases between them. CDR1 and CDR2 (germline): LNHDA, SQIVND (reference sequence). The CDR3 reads CASRSGTTNEKLFF. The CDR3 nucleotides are TGTGCCAGTAGATCGGGAACAACTAATGAAAAACTGTTTTTT.

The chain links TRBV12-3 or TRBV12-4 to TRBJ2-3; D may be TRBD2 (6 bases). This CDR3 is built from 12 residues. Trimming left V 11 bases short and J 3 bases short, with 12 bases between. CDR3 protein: CAGSAGTDTQYF. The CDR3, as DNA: TGTGCCGGGAGTGCGGGGACAGATACGCAGTATTTT.

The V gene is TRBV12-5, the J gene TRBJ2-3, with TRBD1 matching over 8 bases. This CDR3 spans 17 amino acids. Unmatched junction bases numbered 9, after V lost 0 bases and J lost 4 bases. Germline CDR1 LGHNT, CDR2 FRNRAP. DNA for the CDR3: TGTGCTAGTGGTTTGGTATTAGGGCAGGGGGCGTCAGATACGCAGTATTTT. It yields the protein CASGLVLGQGASDTQYF.

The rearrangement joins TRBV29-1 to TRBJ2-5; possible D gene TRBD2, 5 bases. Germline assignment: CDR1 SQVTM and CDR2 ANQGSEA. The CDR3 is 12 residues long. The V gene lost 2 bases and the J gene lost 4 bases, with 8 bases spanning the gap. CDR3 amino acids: CSVERGRETQYF. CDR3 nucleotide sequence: TGCAGCGTTGAACGCGGGCGAGAGACCCAGTACTTC.

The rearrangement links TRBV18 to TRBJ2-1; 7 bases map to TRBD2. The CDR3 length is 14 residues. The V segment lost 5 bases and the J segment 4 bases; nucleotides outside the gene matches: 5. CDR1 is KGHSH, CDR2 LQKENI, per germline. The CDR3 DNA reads TGTGCCAGCTCATCTCCGGGGGGTTACAATGAGCAGTTCTTC. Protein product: CASSSPGGYNEQFF.

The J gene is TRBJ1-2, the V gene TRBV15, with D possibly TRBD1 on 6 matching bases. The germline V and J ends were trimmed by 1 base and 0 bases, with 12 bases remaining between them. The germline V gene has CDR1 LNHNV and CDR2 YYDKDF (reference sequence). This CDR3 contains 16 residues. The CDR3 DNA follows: TGTGCCACCAGCAGAGTTACTTGGACAGCTAACTATGGCTACACCTTC. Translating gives CATSRVTWTANYGYTF.

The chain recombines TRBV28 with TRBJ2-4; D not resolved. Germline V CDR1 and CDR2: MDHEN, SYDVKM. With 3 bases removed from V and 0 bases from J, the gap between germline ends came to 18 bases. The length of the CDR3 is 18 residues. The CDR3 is CASSFLGSSVLAKNIQYF. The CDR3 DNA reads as TGTGCCAGCAGTTTTTTGGGCAGTTCGGTTCTAGCCAAAAACATTCAGTACTTC.

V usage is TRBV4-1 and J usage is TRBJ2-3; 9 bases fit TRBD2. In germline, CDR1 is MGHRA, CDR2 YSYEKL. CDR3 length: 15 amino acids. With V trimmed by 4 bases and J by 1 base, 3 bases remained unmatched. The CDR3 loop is CASSLRLAGTDTQYF. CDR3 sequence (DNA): TGCGCCAGCAGCCTACGACTAGCGGGCACAGATACGCAGTATTTT.

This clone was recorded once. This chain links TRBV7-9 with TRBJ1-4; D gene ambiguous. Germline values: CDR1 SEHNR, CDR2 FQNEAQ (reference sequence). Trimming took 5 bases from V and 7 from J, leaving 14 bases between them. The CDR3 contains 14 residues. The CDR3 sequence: CASSLLSGGEKLFF. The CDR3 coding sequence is TGTGCCAGCAGCCTCCTTAGTGGAGGTGAAAAACTGTTTTTT. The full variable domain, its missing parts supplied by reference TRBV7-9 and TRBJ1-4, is DTGVSQNPRHKITKRGQNVTFRCDPISEHNRLYWYRQTLGQGPEFLTYFQNEAQLEKSRLLSDRFSAERPKGSFSTLEIQRTEQGDSAMYLCASSLLSGGEKLFFGSGTQLSVL.

The CDR3 DNA follows: TGTGCCAGCAGCCAAGACACTTCGAGCCTCGGTGGAGCTTTCTTT. Its translation is CASSQDTSSLGGAFF. The chain couples TRBV3-1 (or the pseudogene TRBV3-2) to TRBJ1-1; D unclear. The germline V gene encodes CDR1 LGHDT and CDR2 YNNKEL (reference sequence). The V and J ends lost 0 bases and 10 bases respectively, with 18 bases between them. The CDR3 totals 15 residues.

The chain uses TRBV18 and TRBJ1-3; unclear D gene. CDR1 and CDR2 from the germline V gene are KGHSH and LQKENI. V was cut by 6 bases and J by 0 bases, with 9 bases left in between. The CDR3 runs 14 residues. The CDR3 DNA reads TGTGCCAGCTCGGGCAGACGCTCTGGAAACACCATATATTTT. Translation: CASSGRRSGNTIYF.

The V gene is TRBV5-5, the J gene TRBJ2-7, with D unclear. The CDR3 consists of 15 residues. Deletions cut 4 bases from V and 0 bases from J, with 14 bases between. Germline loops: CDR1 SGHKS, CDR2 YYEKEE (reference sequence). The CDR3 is CASSRDSLSSYEQYF. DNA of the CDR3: TGTGCCAGCAGCCGAGATTCTCTTAGCTCCTACGAGCAGTACTTC.

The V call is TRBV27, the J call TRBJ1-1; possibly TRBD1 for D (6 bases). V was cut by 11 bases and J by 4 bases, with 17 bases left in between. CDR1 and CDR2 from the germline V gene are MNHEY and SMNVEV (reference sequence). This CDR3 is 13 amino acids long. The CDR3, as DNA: TGTGCCTCGGGGGGCCACCAGGGCACTGAAGCTTTCTTT. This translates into CASGGHQGTEAFF.

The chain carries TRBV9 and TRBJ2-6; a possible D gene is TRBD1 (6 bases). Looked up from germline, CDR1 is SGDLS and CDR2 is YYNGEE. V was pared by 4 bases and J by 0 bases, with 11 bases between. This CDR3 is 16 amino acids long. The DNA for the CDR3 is TGTGCCAGCAGCTTGACAGGCGCCTCTGGGGCCAACGTCCTGACTTTC. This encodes CASSLTGASGANVLTF.

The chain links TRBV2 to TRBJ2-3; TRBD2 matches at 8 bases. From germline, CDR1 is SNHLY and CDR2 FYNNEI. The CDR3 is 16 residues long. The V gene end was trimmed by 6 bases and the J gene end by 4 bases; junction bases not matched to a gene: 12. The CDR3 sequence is CASSRTRLARPDTQYF. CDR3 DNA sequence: TGTGCCAGCAGCCGAACACGACTAGCGCGCCCAGATACGCAGTATTTT.

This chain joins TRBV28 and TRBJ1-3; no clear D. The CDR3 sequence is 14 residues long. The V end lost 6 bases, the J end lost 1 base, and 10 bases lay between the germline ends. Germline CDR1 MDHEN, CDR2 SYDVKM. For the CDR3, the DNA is TGTGCCAGCAGAACGTGGCAATCTGGAAACACCATATATTTT. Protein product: CASRTWQSGNTIYF.